The rows below give T cell receptor beta chains drawn from one sample of a study of blood T cells in healthy people across ages. A single record per CDR3 protein comes from TCRdb applying MiXCR to the 5' RACE reads. The sample yields hundreds of thousands of distinct CDR3 sequences, approximately 35% seen once. Sequencing was performed on blood. Source of these receptors: a man between 18 and 29 years old in good health. Each CDR3 is given without its conserved first and last residue. Fields, in order: clone size, V gene, J gene, CDR3 protein. Rows give clone size only sometimes, using once, few, many, or a class for an expanded clone.

clone_size: .; v_call: TRBV28; j_call: TRBJ2-1; cdr3_aa: ASAPGGDYNEQF
clone_size: few; v_call: TRBV20-1; j_call: TRBJ2-7; cdr3_aa: SARGPKRLYEQY
clone_size: .; v_call: TRBV20-1; j_call: TRBJ2-1; cdr3_aa: SGISASGGREQF
clone_size: .; v_call: TRBV14; j_call: TRBJ1-6; cdr3_aa: ASSQDRLQPYNSPLH
clone_size: .; v_call: TRBV7-2; j_call: TRBJ1-2; cdr3_aa: ASSQTSGAGGYT
clone_size: few; v_call: TRBV7-2; j_call: TRBJ2-1; cdr3_aa: ASSLLVFAGPNNEQF
clone_size: many; v_call: TRBV9; j_call: TRBJ2-5; cdr3_aa: ASSVGQGRETQY
clone_size: .; v_call: TRBV9; j_call: TRBJ2-3; cdr3_aa: ASSVYGGSADTQY
clone_size: few; v_call: TRBV4-3; j_call: TRBJ2-5; cdr3_aa: ASSPSDGGLKTQY
clone_size: few; v_call: TRBV20-1; j_call: TRBJ2-1; cdr3_aa: SARDRGSRGASLAGGPEF
clone_size: many; v_call: TRBV4-3; j_call: TRBJ2-7; cdr3_aa: ASSRMTFYEQY
clone_size: .; v_call: TRBV5-1; j_call: TRBJ2-2; cdr3_aa: ASSSTGPNTGELF
clone_size: .; v_call: TRBV7-2; j_call: TRBJ2-1; cdr3_aa: ASSLIVSNEQF
clone_size: .; v_call: TRBV5-5; j_call: TRBJ1-1; cdr3_aa: ASNHDRTGGEWVMEAF
clone_size: .; v_call: TRBV12-3/TRBV12-4; j_call: TRBJ1-5; cdr3_aa: ASSPRDRGGNQPQH
clone_size: .; v_call: TRBV2; j_call: TRBJ1-2; cdr3_aa: ASRGPVGDYGYT
clone_size: .; v_call: TRBV4-2; j_call: .; cdr3_aa: ASSHSLASAYEQY
clone_size: .; v_call: TRBV6-1; j_call: TRBJ1-4; cdr3_aa: ATGEEKLF
clone_size: .; v_call: TRBV6-5; j_call: TRBJ1-5; cdr3_aa: VSSRQPNQPQH
clone_size: .; v_call: TRBV9; j_call: TRBJ1-6; cdr3_aa: ASSVQAGRDNSPPH
clone_size: many; v_call: TRBV20-1; j_call: TRBJ1-2; cdr3_aa: SARLVEQRGYT
clone_size: .; v_call: TRBV19; j_call: TRBJ1-5; cdr3_aa: ASSPGHSNQPQH
clone_size: .; v_call: TRBV20-1; j_call: .; cdr3_aa: SASPNSLHGETQY
clone_size: few; v_call: TRBV20-1; j_call: TRBJ2-1; cdr3_aa: SARNPGQEYNEQF